The 7 T cell receptor beta chains presented below share a single source sample, sequenced in a study of radiotherapy plus CTLA-4 blockade in lung cancer listed by TCRdb under 2018. The library was built by means of the immunoSEQ multiplex PCR assay. TCRdb's version of the immuneACCESS table is confined to in-frame rearrangements and falls short of the full clone set. An unresolved V gene accounts for under half of the shortfall where checked; the remainder is of unknown origin. The sample table holds about 80,000 clones, of which around 90% were seen once. Of the sample, roughly 0.95% falls within the top ten clones. The sample consisted of peripheral blood, taken from a patient treated with radiotherapy plus ipilimumab. All receptors come from a human donor with non-small cell lung cancer who had stable disease on radiotherapy plus ipilimumab.

The chain links TRBV19 to TRBJ2-1; 9 bases agree with TRBD2. The V segment lost 1 base and the J segment 4 bases; nucleotides outside the gene matches: 5. CDR1 LNHDA and CDR2 SQIVND come from the germline V gene (reference sequence). The CDR3 is 16 residues long. DNA for the CDR3: TGTGCCAGTAGTATAGCGGCAGCGGGGGGTTACAATGAGCAGTTCTTC. Translated: CASSIAAAGGYNEQFF. The full variable domain, rest sourced from reference TRBV19 and TRBJ2-1, is DGGITQSPKYLFRKEGQNVTLSCEQNLNHDAMYWYRQDPGQGLRLIYYSQIVNDFQKGDIAEGYSVSREKKESFPLTVTSAQKNPTAFYLCASSIAAAGGYNEQFFGPGTRLTVL.

This clone was seen a handful of times. This chain connects TRBV7-2 to TRBJ2-7; TRBD2 aligns across 8 bases. Germline-derived CDR1 and CDR2 are SGHTA and FQGNSA. V lost 2 bases, J lost 9 bases, and 9 bases stayed unmatched. This CDR3 is 14 amino acids long. The CDR3 sequence: CASSLTGGPEAQYF. Written as DNA, the CDR3 is TGTGCCAGCAGCTTAACGGGGGGGCCTGAGGCGCAGTACTTC.

The chain combines TRBV6-1 with TRBJ1-6, with D unresolved. Trimming took off 10 bases at V and 10 bases at J, with 17 bases between the two ends. CDR1 MNHNS and CDR2 SASEGT come from the germline V gene. This CDR3 region has 13 residues. The CDR3 DNA reads TGTGCCACCCTCGCGCAGGTCAAGTCACCCCTCCACTTT. As protein: CATLAQVKSPLHF.

The DNA of the CDR3 is TGTGCCAGCAGTCGGGCCGGGACAGGGTCTTACGAGCAGTACTTC. Protein: CASSRAGTGSYEQYF. The rearrangement uses TRBV28 and TRBJ2-7, with TRBD1 matching 9 bases. CDR3 length: 15 residues. The germline CDR1 and CDR2 sequences are MDHEN and SYDVKM. V trimming: 5 bases; J trimming: 4 bases; junction bases outside the gene matches: 9. The full variable domain, completed using reference TRBV28 and TRBJ2-7, is DVKVTQSSRYLVKRTGEKVFLECVQDMDHENMFWYRQDPGLGLRLIYFSYDVKMKEKGDIPEGYSVSREKKERFSLILESASTNQTSMYLCASSRAGTGSYEQYFGPGTRLTVT.

This clone occurred once. This chain uses TRBV7-2 with TRBJ2-1; perhaps TRBD2 as D (6 bases). V was cut by 5 bases and J by 9 bases, with 11 bases left in between. This CDR3 contains 12 residues. Germline V lookup: CDR1 SGHTA, CDR2 FQGNSA. CDR3 residues: CASSMTSVEQFF. The CDR3 DNA reads as TGTGCCAGCAGCATGACTAGTGTTGAGCAGTTCTTC.

The gene calls are TRBV5-4 and TRBJ2-7; tentatively, D is TRBD1 or TRBD2 (5 bases each). Trimming took 3 bases from V and 5 from J, leaving 15 bases between them. The CDR3 loop spans 14 amino acids. CDR1 is SGHNT, CDR2 YYREEE, per germline (reference sequence). The DNA of the CDR3 is TGTGCCAGCAGCTCGCCAACTAGGGACGACGAGCAGTACTTC. Translation: CASSSPTRDDEQYF.

The gene calls are TRBV21-1 and TRBJ2-1; the D segment call TRBD1 is taken from the table without a DNA check. TRBV21-1 is described as a pseudogene. This CDR3 region has 15 residues. The CDR3 spells CASSKGGQGNNEQFF. CDR3 nucleotides: TGTGCCAGCAGCAAAGGGGGACAGGGTAACAATGAGCAGTTCTTC.